The clone carrying this T cell receptor (beta chain) was seen only a few times. What it binds is not known. This specimen comes from a study of blood T cells in healthy people across ages. This CDR3 is 13 amino acids long. V was shortened by 0 bases and J by 8 bases, with 11 bases between the two germline ends. From germline, CDR1 is SGDLS and CDR2 YYNGEE. Study-wide results and caveats: Expanded clonotype shifts may have been confounded, as the donors had an unknown CMV status.

A second PCR of about 7 to 11 cycles used a sample-barcoded 5' primer and a J-beta primer mix. TCRdb recomputed calls from the 5' RACE reads with MiXCR, one row per CDR3 protein. The table records 1.5 million to 2 million distinct CDR3 sequences, 28% of them present only once. The chain employs TRBV9 and TRBJ1-2; TRBD1 is a possible D gene (5 bases). Source material: blood. This TCR derives from a woman aged 25 to 39 in good health. The CDR3 is CASSVVGGRGYTF. CDR3 DNA sequence: TGTGCCAGCAGCGTAGTGGGGGGTCGCGGCTACACCTTC. Supplemented by reference TRBV9 and TRBJ1-2, the full variable domain reads DSGVTQTPKHLITATGQRVTLRCSPRSGDLSVYWYQQSLDQGLQFLIQYYNGEERAKGNILERFSAQQFPDLHSELNLSSLELGDSALYFCASSVVGGRGYTFGSGTRLTVV.